Listed below are T cell receptor beta chains from one sample, sequenced in a study of Ad26.COV2.S vaccination and SARS-CoV-2 variants. Method: immunoSEQ multiplex PCR; TCRdb's copy keeps in-frame clones and lacks some. There are about 330,000 clones in the sample; 85% to 90% occur only once, and around 5.5% lies in the top ten. The specimen comprised peripheral blood, sampled in a trial of Ad26.COV2.S vaccine versus placebo. These receptors were taken from a person aged 18 to 59 who received the Ad26.COV2.S COVID-19 vaccine or a placebo. The conserved cysteine and the conserved F or W are not part of the CDR3 here. Fields, in order: CDR3 length, V gene, J gene, CDR3 protein.

>13|TRBV4-3|TRBJ2-3
PSSPRGGWTDTQY
>11|TRBV4-1|TRBJ2-5
ASSPGTPETQY
>11|TRBV16|TRBJ1-5
ASPEGGVQPQH
>12|TRBV2|TRBJ1-5
ASRKGESNQPQH
>15|TRBV7-9|TRBJ2-7
ASSLLGQERSSYEQY
>13|TRBV19|TRBJ1-2
ASRTSPVSNYGYT
>11|TRBV24-1|TRBJ2-3
ATSDLFVDTQY
>11|TRBV7-3|TRBJ1-2
ASSSTGNYGYT
>14|TRBV9|TRBJ2-5
ASSVGAGAGEETQY
>12|TRBV5-1|TRBJ1-2
ASSWTQGAEGYT
>11|TRBV5-1|TRBJ1-2
ASSREGSSGYT
>12|TRBV28|TRBJ1-4
ASSLAQGGEKLF
>13|TRBV19|TRBJ1-1
ASSMLGTSSTEAF
>10|TRBV14|TRBJ1-1
ASSQVVHEAF
>11|TRBV7-2|TRBJ1-1
ASSSRTGGDAF
>16|TRBV5-1|TRBJ2-3
ASSYFPGTSGSTDTQY
>11|TRBV6-2/TRBV6-3|TRBJ2-2
ASSLGRDGELF
>17|TRBV5-6|TRBJ2-6
ASSFLRTRGTPGANVLT
>11|TRBV25-1|TRBJ2-1
ASGTGNYNEQF
>12|TRBV5-1|TRBJ1-4
ASSTTGGREKLF
>14|TRBV9|TRBJ2-4
ASSVGGAPLENIQY
>13|TRBV6-5|TRBJ2-7
ASSYSTSGSYEQY
>12|TRBV11-1|TRBJ1-3
ASSATPDGNTIY
>13|TRBV27|TRBJ1-2
ASSFAGSRIYGYT
>11|TRBV7-9|TRBJ2-7
ASSLELAYEQY
>12|TRBV4-1|TRBJ2-3
ASSRREVADTQY
>10|TRBV28|TRBJ1-2
ASSRNLGGYT
>13|TRBV9|TRBJ1-2
ASSVAEVTNYGYT
>11|TRBV19|TRBJ2-2
ASSIYNTGELF
>12|TRBV6-5|TRBJ2-2
ASSIQGGTGELF
>13|TRBV27|TRBJ2-3
ASSSPVGATDTQY
>15|TRBV13|TRBJ1-5
ASSFSGTGYSNQPQH
>12|TRBV11-2|TRBJ2-2
ASTSGPNTGELF